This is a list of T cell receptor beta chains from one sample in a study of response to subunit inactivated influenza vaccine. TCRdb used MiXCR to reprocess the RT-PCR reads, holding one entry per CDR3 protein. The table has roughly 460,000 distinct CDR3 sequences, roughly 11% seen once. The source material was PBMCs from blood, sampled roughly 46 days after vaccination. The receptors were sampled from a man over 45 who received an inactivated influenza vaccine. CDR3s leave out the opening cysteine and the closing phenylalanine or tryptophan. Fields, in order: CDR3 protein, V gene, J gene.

CDR3 protein: ASSLEGLGDTQY
V gene: TRBV5-1
J gene: TRBJ2-3

CDR3 protein: ASSQVAGGEQY
V gene: TRBV3-1
J gene: TRBJ2-7

CDR3 protein: ASSLFSAGANVLT
V gene: TRBV5-1
J gene: TRBJ2-6

CDR3 protein: ASSPRGNGNTIY
V gene: TRBV28
J gene: TRBJ1-3

CDR3 protein: ASSRPGLAVYEQY
V gene: TRBV12-3/TRBV12-4
J gene: TRBJ2-7

CDR3 protein: ASSLDVRGNTEAF
V gene: TRBV7-6
J gene: TRBJ1-1

CDR3 protein: ASSSTRGSYEQY
V gene: TRBV27
J gene: TRBJ2-7

CDR3 protein: SEQGAQGYT
V gene: TRBV29-1
J gene: TRBJ1-2

CDR3 protein: ASSFDSSGNTIY
V gene: TRBV12-3/TRBV12-4
J gene: TRBJ1-3

CDR3 protein: ASSQEALAGSNEQF
V gene: TRBV4-2
J gene: TRBJ2-1

CDR3 protein: ACNRGPNTEAF
V gene: TRBV30
J gene: TRBJ1-1

CDR3 protein: ASSGGAGRNTEAF
V gene: TRBV5-5
J gene: TRBJ1-1

CDR3 protein: ASSLGTSGRTGELF
V gene: TRBV12-3/TRBV12-4
J gene: TRBJ2-2

CDR3 protein: ASSLASGAHETQY
V gene: TRBV28
J gene: TRBJ2-5

CDR3 protein: SAPTSGAKEMETQY
V gene: TRBV20-1
J gene: TRBJ2-5

CDR3 protein: SARGQY
V gene: TRBV20-1
J gene: TRBJ2-5

CDR3 protein: ASSLGIESRGYT
V gene: TRBV11-2
J gene: TRBJ1-2

CDR3 protein: SAETGGALTETQY
V gene: TRBV20-1
J gene: TRBJ2-5

CDR3 protein: ASSLGAGAYYGYT
V gene: TRBV12-3/TRBV12-4
J gene: TRBJ1-2

CDR3 protein: ASSLGQTNSPLH
V gene: TRBV5-6
J gene: TRBJ1-6

CDR3 protein: ASSLAVKETQY
V gene: TRBV7-2
J gene: TRBJ2-5

CDR3 protein: ASGEGYTDTQY
V gene: TRBV5-1
J gene: TRBJ2-3

CDR3 protein: ASSWDRVETQY
V gene: TRBV7-9
J gene: TRBJ2-5

CDR3 protein: ASSRRESYNEQF
V gene: TRBV6-1
J gene: TRBJ2-1

CDR3 protein: ASSQVTGTDTQY
V gene: TRBV12-3/TRBV12-4
J gene: TRBJ2-3

CDR3 protein: ASSLAMVNQPQH
V gene: TRBV5-5
J gene: TRBJ1-5

CDR3 protein: AKNRGRGETQY
V gene: TRBV9
J gene: TRBJ2-5

CDR3 protein: SASGSGMITDTQY
V gene: TRBV20-1
J gene: TRBJ2-3

CDR3 protein: ASSGTGLGNTIY
V gene: TRBV10-2
J gene: TRBJ1-3

CDR3 protein: SARPGLAVTGELF
V gene: TRBV20-1
J gene: TRBJ2-2

CDR3 protein: ASTLGGLAVQETQY
V gene: TRBV12-3/TRBV12-4
J gene: TRBJ2-5

CDR3 protein: ASSFWRVETQY
V gene: TRBV12-3/TRBV12-4
J gene: TRBJ2-5

CDR3 protein: ASSYRVDAGELF
V gene: TRBV6-5
J gene: TRBJ2-2

CDR3 protein: SARALKGEDYEQY
V gene: TRBV20-1
J gene: TRBJ2-7

CDR3 protein: ASSLATSSIQY
V gene: TRBV7-2
J gene: TRBJ2-4

CDR3 protein: ASTPLAGGSEQY
V gene: TRBV7-2
J gene: TRBJ2-7

CDR3 protein: AISEALAGGETQY
V gene: TRBV10-3
J gene: TRBJ2-5

CDR3 protein: ASRGQGDYYGYT
V gene: TRBV12-3/TRBV12-4
J gene: TRBJ1-2

CDR3 protein: ASSLESFKAGANVLT
V gene: TRBV5-5
J gene: TRBJ2-6

CDR3 protein: ASSQEGWRQETQY
V gene: TRBV14
J gene: TRBJ2-5

CDR3 protein: ASNGGQGNTGELF
V gene: TRBV12-3/TRBV12-4
J gene: TRBJ2-2

CDR3 protein: ASSHQRGGAGELF
V gene: TRBV4-3
J gene: TRBJ2-2

CDR3 protein: ASSSRQPVFPEQY
V gene: TRBV28
J gene: TRBJ2-7

CDR3 protein: ARLQNTGGLF
V gene: TRBV21-1
J gene: TRBJ2-2

CDR3 protein: ASKDGANVLT
V gene: TRBV27
J gene: TRBJ2-6

CDR3 protein: ASSKGQGLQY
V gene: TRBV7-3
J gene: TRBJ2-4